These T cell receptor beta chains were read from a single sample in a study of shared clonotypes between healthy human individuals. This table comes from immunoSEQ multiplex PCR, and its TCRdb copy is limited to in-frame clones, with some not included. The table records about 680,000 clones, 90% to 95% of them present only once. The sample comprised naive CD8+ T cells sorted from blood. These receptors were obtained from a man aged 25-45 years in good health. Each CDR3 is given with its conserved first and last residue. A D gene is named only where the DNA matches it firmly. Size tells how often a clone was seen (once, few, many) or the class of an expanded clone, and some rows leave it out.

CDR3 protein: CASSLYRGSGGELFF; CDR3 DNA: TGTGCCAGCAGTTTATACCGGGGGTCCGGCGGGGAGCTGTTTTTT; J gene: TRBJ2-2; clone size: .; D gene: .; V gene: TRBV28
CDR3 protein: CASSRPAVLNTEAFF; CDR3 DNA: TGCGCCAGCAGCCGCCCGGCCGTGCTCAACACTGAAGCTTTCTTT; J gene: TRBJ1-1; clone size: .; D gene: .; V gene: TRBV4-1
CDR3 protein: CASSVLAGAINNEGNEQFF; CDR3 DNA: TGTGCCAGCAGCGTCCTGGCGGGAGCAATTAACAATGAGGGGAATGAGCAGTTCTTC; J gene: TRBJ2-1; clone size: .; D gene: TRBD2; V gene: TRBV9
CDR3 protein: CASSFLAGGNEQFF; CDR3 DNA: TGTGCCAGCAGTTTCTTAGCGGGAGGGAATGAGCAGTTCTTC; J gene: TRBJ2-1; clone size: .; D gene: TRBD2; V gene: TRBV27
CDR3 protein: CASRGGLAGDEQYF; CDR3 DNA: TGTGCCAGCAGGGGCGGACTAGCGGGCGACGAGCAGTACTTC; J gene: TRBJ2-7; clone size: once; D gene: TRBD2; V gene: TRBV6-1
CDR3 protein: CASSLRASGAVYEQYF; CDR3 DNA: TGTGCCAGCAGCCTAAGGGCTAGCGGGGCTGTCTACGAGCAGTACTTC; J gene: TRBJ2-7; clone size: .; D gene: TRBD2; V gene: TRBV7-8
CDR3 protein: CASSVLGGIQETQYF; CDR3 DNA: TGTGCCAGCAGTGTGTTAGGGGGGATCCAAGAGACCCAGTACTTC; J gene: TRBJ2-5; clone size: .; D gene: .; V gene: TRBV2
CDR3 protein: CASGLPDYNEQFF; CDR3 DNA: TGTGCTAGTGGTTTGCCCGATTACAATGAGCAGTTCTTC; J gene: TRBJ2-1; clone size: .; D gene: .; V gene: TRBV12-5
CDR3 protein: CASRPPNSYEQYF; CDR3 DNA: TGTGCCAGCAGGCCGCCCAACTCCTACGAGCAGTACTTC; J gene: TRBJ2-7; clone size: .; D gene: .; V gene: TRBV14
CDR3 protein: CASSDLGQGLYEQYF; CDR3 DNA: TGTGCCAGCAGCGACCTCGGACAGGGTCTCTACGAGCAGTACTTC; J gene: TRBJ2-7; clone size: .; D gene: TRBD1; V gene: TRBV11-2
CDR3 protein: CASSGHDTNQPQHF; CDR3 DNA: TGTGCCAGCAGTGGACACGACACCAATCAGCCCCAGCATTTT; J gene: TRBJ1-5; clone size: .; D gene: .; V gene: TRBV2
CDR3 protein: CASTHGGNQPQHF; CDR3 DNA: TGTGCCAGCACTCATGGCGGGAATCAGCCCCAGCATTTT; J gene: TRBJ1-5; clone size: .; D gene: .; V gene: TRBV6-6
CDR3 protein: CASSVGNTGELFF; CDR3 DNA: TGTGCCAGCAGCGTTGGGAACACCGGGGAGCTGTTTTTT; J gene: TRBJ2-2; clone size: few; D gene: .; V gene: TRBV9
CDR3 protein: CASRGIGIDYEQYF; CDR3 DNA: TGTGCCAGCAGGGGGATTGGGATCGACTACGAGCAGTACTTC; J gene: TRBJ2-7; clone size: .; D gene: .; V gene: TRBV27
CDR3 protein: CASSLVVAGNADTQYF; CDR3 DNA: TGCGCCAGCAGCTTGGTAGTGGCAGGGAACGCAGATACGCAGTATTTT; J gene: TRBJ2-3; clone size: .; D gene: .; V gene: TRBV5-1
CDR3 protein: CASSFPGQVDNEKLFF; CDR3 DNA: TGTGCCAGCAGCTTCCCCGGACAGGTGGATAATGAAAAACTGTTTTTT; J gene: TRBJ1-4; clone size: once; D gene: TRBD1; V gene: TRBV11-2
CDR3 protein: CASSLPSGLAGPTPSFF; CDR3 DNA: TGTGCCAGCAGCTTACCATCGGGACTAGCGGGGCCCACACCGTCGTTCTTC; J gene: TRBJ2-1; clone size: .; D gene: TRBD2; V gene: TRBV11-2
CDR3 protein: CASSTSGSYEQYF; CDR3 DNA: TGTGCCAGCAGCACTAGCGGGAGTTACGAGCAGTACTTC; J gene: TRBJ2-7; clone size: .; D gene: TRBD2; V gene: TRBV11-2
CDR3 protein: CASSGDREGYTF; CDR3 DNA: TGTGCCAGCAGTGGTGACAGGGAAGGCTACACCTTC; J gene: TRBJ1-2; clone size: few; D gene: TRBD1; V gene: TRBV2
CDR3 protein: CASSWGENEQYF; CDR3 DNA: TGTGCCAGCAGCTGGGGGGAGAACGAGCAGTACTTC; J gene: TRBJ2-7; clone size: .; D gene: .; V gene: TRBV6-6
CDR3 protein: CASSFSGGLAGVYEQYF; CDR3 DNA: TGTGCCAGCAGCTTTTCGGGGGGACTAGCGGGAGTGTACGAGCAGTACTTC; J gene: TRBJ2-7; clone size: once; D gene: TRBD2; V gene: TRBV7-8
CDR3 protein: CASSLTLQGYEQYF; CDR3 DNA: TGCGCCAGCAGCCTGACCTTACAGGGCTACGAGCAGTACTTC; J gene: TRBJ2-7; clone size: .; D gene: .; V gene: TRBV4-1
CDR3 protein: CASSPRTGSVRETQYF; CDR3 DNA: TGTGCCAGCAGCCCGAGGACAGGGTCTGTGCGAGAGACCCAGTACTTC; J gene: TRBJ2-5; clone size: .; D gene: TRBD1; V gene: TRBV7-9
CDR3 protein: CASSSGTSGSYNEQFF; CDR3 DNA: TGTGCCAGCAGTTCGGGGACTAGCGGTTCCTACAATGAGCAGTTCTTC; J gene: TRBJ2-1; clone size: .; D gene: TRBD2; V gene: TRBV27
CDR3 protein: CASSSLWLSSTDTQYF; CDR3 DNA: TGTGCCAGCAGTTCCCTCTGGCTCTCTAGCACAGATACGCAGTATTTT; J gene: TRBJ2-3; clone size: .; D gene: .; V gene: TRBV27
CDR3 protein: CASSSETGINEKLFF; CDR3 DNA: TGTGCCAGCAGTTCCGAGACAGGGATAAATGAAAAACTGTTTTTT; J gene: TRBJ1-4; clone size: .; D gene: TRBD1; V gene: TRBV2
CDR3 protein: CASSSPGLAGGKSYNEQFF; CDR3 DNA: TGTGCCAGCAGCTCACCGGGACTAGCGGGAGGGAAATCCTACAATGAGCAGTTCTTC; J gene: TRBJ2-1; clone size: .; D gene: TRBD2; V gene: TRBV5-4
CDR3 protein: CASSYETGDYEQYF; CDR3 DNA: TGTGCCAGCAGTTACGAGACAGGGGACTACGAGCAGTACTTC; J gene: TRBJ2-7; clone size: .; D gene: TRBD1; V gene: TRBV2
CDR3 protein: CASSLGTGTGKPMNTEAFF; CDR3 DNA: TGTGCCAGCAGCCTTGGGACCGGGACAGGGAAACCTATGAACACTGAAGCTTTCTTT; J gene: TRBJ1-1; clone size: .; D gene: TRBD1; V gene: TRBV11-2
CDR3 protein: CAISESLGNTGELFF; CDR3 DNA: TGTGCCATCAGTGAGTCGCTTGGCAACACCGGGGAGCTGTTTTTT; J gene: TRBJ2-2; clone size: once; D gene: .; V gene: TRBV10-3
CDR3 protein: CASSPNEGGTYEQYF; CDR3 DNA: TGCGCCAGCAGCCCCAATGAGGGGGGAACCTACGAGCAGTACTTC; J gene: TRBJ2-7; clone size: once; D gene: .; V gene: TRBV4-1
CDR3 protein: CASSSGGPGYNEQFF; CDR3 DNA: TGTGCCAGCAGCTCAGGGGGACCAGGGTACAATGAGCAGTTCTTC; J gene: TRBJ2-1; clone size: .; D gene: TRBD1; V gene: TRBV7-8
CDR3 protein: CASSSTRAGVGYNEQFF; CDR3 DNA: TGCGCCAGCAGCTCGACCCGGGCGGGGGTCGGGTACAATGAGCAGTTCTTC; J gene: TRBJ2-1; clone size: .; D gene: TRBD2; V gene: TRBV5-1
CDR3 protein: CASSADGNYGYTF; CDR3 DNA: TGTGCCAGCAGCGCGGACGGTAACTATGGCTACACCTTC; J gene: TRBJ1-2; clone size: .; D gene: .; V gene: TRBV7-9
CDR3 protein: CSGRGEPHQETQYF; CDR3 DNA: TGCAGCGGGAGGGGGGAGCCCCACCAAGAGACCCAGTACTTC; J gene: TRBJ2-5; clone size: .; D gene: .; V gene: TRBV29-1
CDR3 protein: CASSIYSGSGYEQFF; CDR3 DNA: TGTGCCAGTAGTATATATAGCGGGAGTGGGTATGAGCAGTTCTTC; J gene: TRBJ2-1; clone size: .; D gene: TRBD2; V gene: TRBV19
CDR3 protein: CASSRSGDYQPQHF; CDR3 DNA: TGTGCCAGTAGCCGCTCAGGGGATTATCAGCCCCAGCATTTT; J gene: TRBJ1-5; clone size: .; D gene: .; V gene: TRBV19
CDR3 protein: CASSMDYYRGPNTDTQYF; CDR3 DNA: TGTGCCAGTAGTATGGACTATTACAGGGGGCCCAACACAGATACGCAGTATTTT; J gene: TRBJ2-3; clone size: .; D gene: TRBD1; V gene: TRBV19
CDR3 protein: CASSPYTGELFF; CDR3 DNA: TGTGCCAGCTCACCCTACACCGGGGAGCTGTTTTTT; J gene: TRBJ2-2; clone size: .; D gene: .; V gene: TRBV18
CDR3 protein: CASMWGRNTGELFF; CDR3 DNA: TGTGCCAGCATGTGGGGGCGAAACACCGGGGAGCTGTTTTTT; J gene: TRBJ2-2; clone size: .; D gene: .; V gene: TRBV27
CDR3 protein: CASSSMYTQETQYF; CDR3 DNA: TGTGCCAGCAGCTCGATGTACACGCAAGAGACCCAGTACTTC; J gene: TRBJ2-5; clone size: .; D gene: .; V gene: TRBV11-2
CDR3 protein: CASSARQGAVGTDTQYF; CDR3 DNA: TGTGCCAGCAGCGCACGACAGGGGGCGGTAGGGACAGATACGCAGTATTTT; J gene: TRBJ2-3; clone size: .; D gene: TRBD1; V gene: TRBV9
CDR3 protein: CAWNSWAGDYEQYF; CDR3 DNA: TGTGCCTGGAACTCATGGGCGGGAGACTACGAGCAGTACTTC; J gene: TRBJ2-7; clone size: .; D gene: TRBD2; V gene: TRBV30
CDR3 protein: CASSQVAGGPYEQYF; CDR3 DNA: TGCGCCAGCAGCCAGGTAGCGGGAGGGCCGTACGAGCAGTACTTC; J gene: TRBJ2-7; clone size: .; D gene: TRBD2; V gene: TRBV4-1
CDR3 protein: CASSLSYNEQFF; CDR3 DNA: TGTGCCAGCAGCTTGAGTTACAATGAGCAGTTCTTC; J gene: TRBJ2-1; clone size: once; D gene: .; V gene: TRBV5-6
CDR3 protein: CASSGGQGSILPPGTQYF; CDR3 DNA: TGTGCCAGCAGCGGGGGACAGGGTTCTATCCTGCCCCCCGGGACCCAGTACTTC; J gene: TRBJ2-5; clone size: .; D gene: TRBD1; V gene: TRBV9
CDR3 protein: CSVEGRTGVPSYNEQFF; CDR3 DNA: TGCAGCGTTGAAGGGAGGACAGGGGTCCCCTCCTACAATGAGCAGTTCTTC; J gene: TRBJ2-1; clone size: .; D gene: TRBD1; V gene: TRBV29-1
CDR3 protein: CASSLLDRFYEQYF; CDR3 DNA: TGTGCCAGCAGTTTACTCGACAGGTTCTACGAGCAGTACTTC; J gene: TRBJ2-7; clone size: .; D gene: .; V gene: TRBV28
CDR3 protein: CASSDGTSYEQYF; CDR3 DNA: TGCGCCAGCAGTGACGGCACCTCCTACGAGCAGTACTTC; J gene: TRBJ2-7; clone size: .; D gene: .; V gene: TRBV10-2
CDR3 protein: CASSFYGRGSYEQYF; CDR3 DNA: TGTGCCAGCAGCTTTTATGGCAGGGGCTCCTACGAGCAGTACTTC; J gene: TRBJ2-7; clone size: .; D gene: .; V gene: TRBV7-2
CDR3 protein: CASSQDPGRYYEQYF; CDR3 DNA: TGCGCCAGCAGCCAAGACCCGGGACGTTACTACGAGCAGTACTTC; J gene: TRBJ2-7; clone size: .; D gene: .; V gene: TRBV4-3
CDR3 protein: CASTRGQRLSYGYTF; CDR3 DNA: TGTGCCAGCACCCGAGGGCAGCGTCTCTCCTATGGCTACACCTTC; J gene: TRBJ1-2; clone size: .; D gene: .; V gene: TRBV6-1
CDR3 protein: CASSPQSRAGGPYEQFF; CDR3 DNA: TGTGCCAGCAGCCCCCAGAGTCGGGCGGGAGGGCCTTATGAGCAGTTCTTC; J gene: TRBJ2-1; clone size: .; D gene: TRBD2; V gene: TRBV7-9
CDR3 protein: CASSLSGSTDTQYF; CDR3 DNA: TGTGCCAGCAGTCTTAGCGGGAGCACAGATACGCAGTATTTT; J gene: TRBJ2-3; clone size: .; D gene: TRBD2; V gene: TRBV28
CDR3 protein: CASSPGAPYEQYF; CDR3 DNA: TGTGCCAGCAGCCCAGGGGCACCCTACGAGCAGTACTTC; J gene: TRBJ2-7; clone size: once; D gene: .; V gene: TRBV11-2
CDR3 protein: CASRSRTAVWDIQYF; CDR3 DNA: TGTGCCAGCAGATCCCGGACAGCGGTTTGGGACATTCAGTACTTC; J gene: TRBJ2-4; clone size: .; D gene: .; V gene: TRBV27
CDR3 protein: CSVKGLADSASYNEQFF; CDR3 DNA: TGCAGCGTTAAGGGACTAGCGGATTCGGCTTCCTACAATGAGCAGTTCTTC; J gene: TRBJ2-1; clone size: .; D gene: TRBD2; V gene: TRBV29-1
CDR3 protein: CATSRAAAETNEKLFF; CDR3 DNA: TGTGCCACCAGCAGGGCGGCGGCCGAAACTAATGAAAAACTGTTTTTT; J gene: TRBJ1-4; clone size: .; D gene: .; V gene: TRBV15
CDR3 protein: CASSLGGAPPGQTSYEQYF; CDR3 DNA: TGTGCCAGCAGCTTAGGGGGGGCCCCCCCGGGACAGACTTCCTACGAGCAGTACTTC; J gene: TRBJ2-7; clone size: .; D gene: .; V gene: TRBV7-8